What follows are 29 T cell receptor beta chains derived from one specimen sequenced in a study of cytomegalovirus exposure and HLA in healthy donors. TCRdb keeps only in-frame clones here, not all; method: immunoSEQ multiplex PCR. This sample has around 150,000 clones, with 85% to 90% found just once. The sequencing sample was made of PBMCs. These receptor sequences come from a woman under 30 in good health and CMV-seropositive.

V and J are TRBV6-5 and TRBJ2-7, with TRBD1 matching over 9 bases. The junction had 11 bases not matched to a gene; V was cut back by 5 bases and J by 6 bases. CDR3 length: 15 residues. Per the germline V gene, CDR1 is MNHEY and CDR2 is SVGAGI. This chain's CDR3 is CASSRKDRGDGEQYF. The DNA of the CDR3 is TGTGCCAGCAGTCGAAAGGACAGGGGTGACGGCGAGCAGTACTTC.

This chain connects TRBV7-9 to TRBJ1-5; D unclear. V lost 3 bases, J lost 4 bases, and 13 bases lay in between. The CDR3 is 15 residues long. CDR1 is SEHNR and CDR2 is FQNEAQ in the germline V gene (reference sequence). The DNA for the CDR3 is TGTGCCAGCAGCTTGGCGTCGGGGTGGAATCAGCCCCAGCATTTT. It encodes CASSLASGWNQPQHF. Filled out from reference TRBV7-9 and TRBJ1-5, the complete variable domain reads DTGVSQNPRHKITKRGQNVTFRCDPISEHNRLYWYRQTLGQGPEFLTYFQNEAQLEKSRLLSDRFSAERPKGSFSTLEIQRTEQGDSAMYLCASSLASGWNQPQHFGDGTRLSIL.

The V call is TRBV2, the J call TRBJ1-4; weak D call: TRBD1 (6 bases). Looked up from germline, CDR1 is SNHLY and CDR2 is FYNNEI. V was pared by 4 bases and J by 5 bases, with 14 bases between. The CDR3 covers 15 residues. The CDR3 nucleotides read TGTGCCAGCAGTGGGCAGGGGATGGCGAATGAAAAACTGTTTTTT. As protein: CASSGQGMANEKLFF. Full variable domain (rest looked up from reference TRBV2 and TRBJ1-4): EPEVTQTPSHQVTQMGQEVILRCVPISNHLYFYWYRQILGQKVEFLVSFYNNEISEKSEIFDDQFSVERPDGSNFTLKIRSTKLEDSAMYFCASSGQGMANEKLFFGSGTQLSVL.

The chain has TRBV7-3 and TRBJ2-1, with a weak D call TRBD1 (6 bases). CDR3 length equals 15 residues. Germline V CDR1 and CDR2: SGHTA, FQGTGA. The V gene lost 3 bases and the J gene lost 5 bases, with 14 bases spanning the gap. CDR3 protein: CASSFRLTGNNEQFF. CDR3 in DNA: TGTGCCAGCAGCTTCAGGCTTACAGGGAACAATGAGCAGTTCTTC.

This chain uses TRBV11-3 with TRBJ2-7, with D unresolved. CDR3 length equals 15 residues. Trimming shortened V by 5 bases and J by 6 bases, and 20 bases separated the two germline ends. Germline V lookup: CDR1 SGHNT, CDR2 YENEEA. The CDR3, as DNA: TGTGCCAGCAGCCAGTCTCCGCATGATGGCGGCGAGCAGTACTTC. Residues: CASSQSPHDGGEQYF.

The V and J genes are TRBV5-5 and TRBJ2-7; maybe TRBD2 (5 bases). Deletions cut 2 bases from V and 6 bases from J, with 15 bases between. The CDR3 extends over 14 amino acids. Germline CDR1 SGHKS, CDR2 YYEKEE (reference sequence). CDR3 in DNA: TGTGCCAGCAGCTTAGTGCCGGTTCGGGGCGAGCAGTACTTC. Amino acids: CASSLVPVRGEQYF. The whole variable domain, remainder taken from reference TRBV5-5 and TRBJ2-7, is DAGVTQSPTHLIKTRGQQVTLRCSPISGHKSVSWYQQVLGQGPQFIFQYYEKEERGRGNFPDRFSARQFPNYSSELNVNALLLGDSALYLCASSLVPVRGEQYFGPGTRLTVT.

About this clone itself: Its ends do not fully match the called genes, so a read error is possible. The chain recombines TRBV2 with TRBJ1-4; D is unclear. CDR3 length: 10 residues. CDR1 and CDR2 (germline): SNHLY, FYNNEI. The DNA of the CDR3 is TGTGCCAGCAGTGCCACAGTTCAAAGTTTT. Protein sequence: CASSATVQSF. The complete variable domain, with remaining parts taken from reference TRBV2 and TRBJ1-4, reads EPEVTQTPSHQVTQMGQEVILRCVPISNHLYFYWYRQILGQKVEFLVSFYNNEISEKSEIFDDQFSVERPDGSNFTLKIRSTKLEDSAMYFCASSATVQSFGSGTQLSVL.

This chain joins TRBV6-5 and TRBJ1-2; possible D gene TRBD1, 5 bases. The CDR3 consists of 15 residues. Germline V CDR1 and CDR2: MNHEY, SVGAGI. V was pared by 6 bases and J by 2 bases, with 16 bases between. This CDR3 reads CASRNGGSGNYGYTF. DNA of the CDR3: TGTGCCAGCAGAAACGGGGGGTCAGGGAACTATGGCTACACCTTC.

The V gene is TRBV7-8, the J gene TRBJ2-7, with D perhaps TRBD1 (6 bases). CDR1 SGHVS and CDR2 FQNEAQ come from the germline V gene. V shed 5 bases and J shed 1 base, with 18 bases lying between them. This CDR3 comprises 16 residues. As DNA, the CDR3 is TGTGCCAGCAGCCCTCAAACCAACAGGGATTCCTACGAGCAGTACTTC. This codes for CASSPQTNRDSYEQYF.

The rearrangement joins TRBV14 to TRBJ1-1, with unresolved D. The V and J ends lost 1 base and 5 bases respectively, with 11 bases between them. This CDR3 spans 14 amino acids. CDR1 and CDR2 from the germline V gene are SGHDN and FVKESK. The CDR3 DNA reads TGTGCCAGCAGCCAAGCTGTCGAGGTGACTGAAGCTTTCTTT. It codes for CASSQAVEVTEAFF.

The rearrangement uses TRBV7-2 and TRBJ2-3; 7 bases line up with TRBD2. The ends lost 5 bases at V and 2 bases at J; junction bases unmatched: 10. Germline values: CDR1 SGHTA, CDR2 FQGNSA. The CDR3 covers 16 residues. As DNA, the CDR3 is TGTGCCAGCAGCCGACTAGCCCTAGGAACCACAGATACGCAGTATTTT. Protein sequence: CASSRLALGTTDTQYF.

The rearrangement uses TRBV28 and TRBJ1-3; D gene ambiguous. Germline values: CDR1 MDHEN, CDR2 SYDVKM. The CDR3 totals 13 residues. Trimming took 5 bases from V and 4 from J, leaving 9 bases between them. The CDR3: CASSPPRGNTIYF. The CDR3 DNA is TGTGCCAGCAGTCCCCCACGGGGAAACACCATATATTTT.

The V call is TRBV5-1, the J call TRBJ1-4, with TRBD1 matching over 8 bases. The CDR3 consists of 15 residues. The V gene's germline CDR1 is SGHRS and CDR2 YFSETQ. V gave up 4 bases and J gave up 5 bases; unmatched junction bases: 7. CDR3 sequence reads: CASSTGQASNEKLFF. In DNA, the CDR3 is TGCGCCAGCAGCACGGGACAGGCTTCGAATGAAAAACTGTTTTTT.

The chain is built from TRBV4-1 and TRBJ1-5, with D unresolved. The CDR3 has 15 amino acids. Trimming removed 0 bases from V and 0 bases from J, with 6 bases in between. CDR1 MGHRA and CDR2 YSYEKL come from the germline V gene. CDR3 nucleotide sequence: TGCGCCAGCAGCCAAGAACGCAGTAGCAATCAGCCCCAGCATTTT. It yields the protein CASSQERSSNQPQHF.

V is TRBV27 and J is TRBJ1-1, with D maybe TRBD1 (5 bases). Germline CDR1 MNHEY, CDR2 SMNVEV (reference sequence). CDR3 length: 13 residues. Trimming shortened V by 3 bases and J by 4 bases, and 9 bases separated the two germline ends. This chain's CDR3 is CASSFQGITEAFF. Written as DNA, the CDR3 is TGTGCCAGCAGTTTTCAGGGAATCACTGAAGCTTTCTTT.

The rearrangement links TRBV15 to TRBJ1-5, with 8 nucleotides matching TRBD1. CDR3 length equals 15 residues. The V gene end was trimmed by 0 bases and the J gene end by 4 bases; junction bases not matched to a gene: 2. The germline gives CDR1 LNHNV, CDR2 YYDKDF (reference sequence). CDR3 in amino acids: CATSRETGGNQPQHF. Here the CDR3 DNA reads TGTGCCACCAGCAGAGAAACAGGGGGGAATCAGCCCCAGCATTTT.

The V gene is TRBV5-1, the J gene TRBJ1-1; 7 bases are shared with TRBD1. Losses at the gene ends were 7 bases for V and 0 bases for J; bases not matched to a gene: 3. Germline V gene lookup returns CDR1 SGHRS and CDR2 YFSETQ. CDR3 length: 13 residues. CDR3 in DNA: TGCGCCAGCTGGGGACAGCTGAACACTGAAGCTTTCTTT. This sequence encodes CASWGQLNTEAFF.

This clone appeared once. This chain uses TRBV7-9 with TRBJ2-2; 7 nucleotides agree with TRBD1. Germline V gene lookup returns CDR1 SEHNR and CDR2 FQNEAQ (reference sequence). This CDR3 has 15 amino acids. J lost 11 bases, V lost 5 bases, and 14 bases had no gene match. In DNA form, the CDR3 reads TGTGCCAGCAGCCTCCGGGACAGATCACCGTCTGAGCTGTTTTTT. Translated, it gives CASSLRDRSPSELFF.

J is TRBJ2-5 and V is TRBV6-6; TRBD2 matches 8 bases. The CDR3 has 15 amino acids. The V and J ends lost 2 bases and 2 bases, in that order; junction bases with no gene match: 4. Germline CDR1 is MNHNY and CDR2 is SVGAGI (reference sequence). The CDR3: CASSYGLAGQETQYF. The CDR3, as DNA: TGTGCCAGCAGTTACGGCTTAGCGGGGCAAGAGACCCAGTACTTC.

This clone has more than one count but fewer than ten. The V gene is TRBV19, the J gene TRBJ2-7, with TRBD2 as a possible D gene (5 bases). The CDR3 consists of 13 residues. The ends were cut back, 5 bases at V and 7 bases at J, with 15 bases in the middle. Germline lookup yields CDR1 LNHDA and CDR2 SQIVND (reference sequence). The CDR3 DNA sequence: TGTGCCAGTAGTCACGAGGGCCGCGGAGAGCAGTACTTC. This sequence encodes CASSHEGRGEQYF.

The genes are TRBV30 and TRBJ1-4, with D possibly being TRBD1 (5 bases). This CDR3 comprises 13 residues. Germline CDR1 reads GTSNPN; CDR2 reads SVGIG (reference sequence). V lost 0 bases and J 8 bases, leaving 10 bases between the germline ends. CDR3 bases: TGTGCCTGGAGTGTAATACAGGAAGAAAAACTGTTTTTT. This codes for CAWSVIQEEKLFF.

The chain combines TRBV4-1 with TRBJ1-1; D is undetermined. V lost 3 bases and J 5 bases, leaving 13 bases between the germline ends. This CDR3 is built from 14 residues. Germline V gene data show CDR1 as MGHRA and CDR2 as YSYEKL. This CDR3 reads CASSHLSGGTEAFF. CDR3 sequence (DNA): TGCGCCAGCAGCCATCTAAGTGGAGGGACTGAAGCTTTCTTT.

This clone was counted between two and nine times. The chain carries TRBV19 and TRBJ2-7; the match to TRBD2 covers 9 bases. CDR1 is LNHDA, CDR2 SQIVND, per germline (reference sequence). The CDR3 is 16 residues long. V lost 0 bases and J lost 0; bases outside the gene matches: 3. CDR3: CASSIESGRSSYEQYF. CDR3 in DNA: TGTGCCAGTAGTATAGAGAGCGGGAGGAGCTCCTACGAGCAGTACTTC.

The chain recombines TRBV30 with TRBJ2-1, with a weak D call TRBD1 (6 bases). The CDR3 has 16 amino acids. Germline-derived CDR1 and CDR2 are GTSNPN and SVGIG (reference sequence). V gave up 2 bases and J gave up 4 bases, with 18 bases separating them. The CDR3 protein is CAWSSGQLVAYNEQFF. The DNA for the CDR3 is TGTGCCTGGAGTTCCGGACAGTTGGTTGCATACAATGAGCAGTTCTTC.

V is TRBV30 and J is TRBJ1-5; D is uncertain. This CDR3 spans 13 amino acids. Germline V gene sequence: CDR1 GTSNPN, CDR2 SVGIG (reference sequence). The ends were cut back, 2 bases at V and 4 bases at J, with 9 bases in the middle. The CDR3 region is CAWSMADNQPQHF. The CDR3 DNA is TGTGCCTGGAGTATGGCAGATAATCAGCCCCAGCATTTT.

V gene TRBV18 combines with J gene TRBJ2-7; TRBD2 matches 11 bases. The junction had 3 bases not matched to a gene; V was cut back by 5 bases and J by 0 bases. In germline, CDR1 is KGHSH, CDR2 LQKENI. The CDR3 is made up of 15 amino acids. CDR3 nucleotide sequence: TGTGCCAGCTCATCACTAGCGGGAGTCTCCTACGAGCAGTACTTC. Encoded protein: CASSSLAGVSYEQYF. Full variable domain (rest looked up from reference TRBV18 and TRBJ2-7): NAGVMQNPRHLVRRRGQEARLRCSPMKGHSHVYWYRQLPEEGLKFMVYLQKENIIDESGMPKERFSAEFPKEGPSILRIQQVVRGDSAAYFCASSSLAGVSYEQYFGPGTRLTVT.

The chain uses TRBV7-2 and TRBJ2-5; D is unresolved. This CDR3 has 13 residues. V lost 2 bases and J 5 bases, leaving 9 bases between the germline ends. In germline, CDR1 is SGHTA, CDR2 FQGNSA. The chain's CDR3 is CASSLRARETQYF. The CDR3 region has the DNA TGTGCCAGCAGCTTAAGAGCCCGGGAGACCCAGTACTTC.

V and J are TRBV4-1 and TRBJ2-1; 12 positions agree with TRBD2. The CDR3 extends over 13 amino acids. The J segment lost 6 bases and the V segment lost 8 bases, leaving 2 bases of the junction unmatched. Germline CDR1 MGHRA, CDR2 YSYEKL. CDR3 in DNA: TGCGCCAGCTCGGGACTAGCGGGCAATGAGCAGTTCTTC. Translating gives CASSGLAGNEQFF.

The count of this clone is one. The J gene is TRBJ2-3, the V gene TRBV5-1; D not certain. CDR1 is SGHRS and CDR2 is YFSETQ in the germline V gene. V lost 5 bases to trimming and J lost 0 bases, with 16 bases between them. There are 16 residues in the CDR3. The CDR3 here is CASRPKINASTDTQYF. CDR3 nucleotides: TGCGCCAGCAGGCCTAAGATAAACGCTAGCACAGATACGCAGTATTTT.